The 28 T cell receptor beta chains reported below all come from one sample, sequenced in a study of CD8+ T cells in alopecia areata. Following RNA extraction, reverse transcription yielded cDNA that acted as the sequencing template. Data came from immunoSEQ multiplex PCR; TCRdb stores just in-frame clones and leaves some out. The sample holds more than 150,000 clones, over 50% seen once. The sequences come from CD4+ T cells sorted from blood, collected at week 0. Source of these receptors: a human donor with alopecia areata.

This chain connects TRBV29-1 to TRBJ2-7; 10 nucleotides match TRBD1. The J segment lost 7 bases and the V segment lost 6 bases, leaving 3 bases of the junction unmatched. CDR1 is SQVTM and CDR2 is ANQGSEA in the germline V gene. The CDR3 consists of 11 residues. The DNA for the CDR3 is TGCAGCGTAGGACAGGGGGATGAGCAGTACTTC. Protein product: CSVGQGDEQYF.

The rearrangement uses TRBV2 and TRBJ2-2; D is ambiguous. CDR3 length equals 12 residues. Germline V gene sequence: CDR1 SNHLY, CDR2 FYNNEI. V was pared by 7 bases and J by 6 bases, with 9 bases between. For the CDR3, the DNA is TGTGCCAGCAATTGGGATGCCGGGGAGCTGTTTTTT. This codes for CASNWDAGELFF.

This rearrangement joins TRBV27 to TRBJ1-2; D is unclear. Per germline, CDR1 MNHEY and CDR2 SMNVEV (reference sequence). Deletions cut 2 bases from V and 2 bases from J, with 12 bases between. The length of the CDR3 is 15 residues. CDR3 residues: CASSLTGVGNYGYTF. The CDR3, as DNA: TGTGCCAGCAGTTTAACTGGGGTCGGGAACTATGGCTACACCTTC.

CDR3 loop: CAWTLGGSRTQYF. CDR3 DNA: TGTGCCTGGACTCTAGGGGGATCGCGGACCCAGTACTTC. The chain recombines TRBV30 with TRBJ2-5, with D possibly TRBD1 on 6 matching bases. V was clipped by 4 bases and J by 7 bases, with 16 bases between them. The germline CDR1 and CDR2 sequences are GTSNPN and SVGIG (reference sequence). The CDR3 is 13 residues long.

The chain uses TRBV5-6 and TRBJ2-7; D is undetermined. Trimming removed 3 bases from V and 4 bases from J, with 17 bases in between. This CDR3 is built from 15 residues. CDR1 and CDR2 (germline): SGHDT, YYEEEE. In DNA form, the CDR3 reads TGTGCCAGCAGCTCGACCCCCCTCGAGGCTTACGAGCAGTACTTC. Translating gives CASSSTPLEAYEQYF.

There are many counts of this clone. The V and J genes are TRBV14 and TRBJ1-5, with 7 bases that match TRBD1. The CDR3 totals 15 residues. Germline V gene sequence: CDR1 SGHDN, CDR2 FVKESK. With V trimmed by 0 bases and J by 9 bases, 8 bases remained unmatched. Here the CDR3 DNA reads TGTGCCAGCAGCCAAGACGGCAGGGGGTCACGGCCCCAGCATTTT. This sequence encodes CASSQDGRGSRPQHF. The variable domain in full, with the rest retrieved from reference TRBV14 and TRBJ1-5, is EAGVTQFPSHSVIEKGQTVTLRCDPISGHDNLYWYRRVMGKEIKFLLHFVKESKQDESGMPNNRFLAERTGGTYSTLKVQPAELEDSGVYFCASSQDGRGSRPQHFGDGTRLSIL.

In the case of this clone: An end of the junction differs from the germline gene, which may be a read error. This CDR3 reads CASSTSRDPSFNF. The CDR3 nucleotides are TGTGCCAGCAGCACATCAAGAGACCCATCCTTCAACTTC. This sequence joins TRBV7-9 and TRBJ2-5, with D hard to call. This CDR3 has 13 amino acids. In germline, CDR1 is SEHNR, CDR2 FQNEAQ (reference sequence).

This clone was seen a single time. The DNA of the CDR3 is TGTGCCAGCAGCCCCCGGGACAGGGGACCGCAGTATTTT. Amino acids: CASSPRDRGPQYF. The genes are TRBV25-1 and TRBJ2-3; TRBD1 agrees at 10 bases. The CDR3 extends over 13 amino acids. Germline CDR1 is MGHDK and CDR2 is SYGVNS. V dropped 6 bases and J dropped 10; count of bases not matched to a gene: 7. Full variable domain (outside the CDR3, taken from reference TRBV25-1 and TRBJ2-3): EADIYQTPRYLVIGTGKKITLECSQTMGHDKMYWYQQDPGMELHLIHYSYGVNSTEKGDLSSESTVSRIRTEHFPLTLESARPSHTSQYLCASSPRDRGPQYFGPGTRLTVL.

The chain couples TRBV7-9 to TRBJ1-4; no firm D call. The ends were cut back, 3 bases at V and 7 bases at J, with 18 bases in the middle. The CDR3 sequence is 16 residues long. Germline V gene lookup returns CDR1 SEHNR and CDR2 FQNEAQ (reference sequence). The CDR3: CASSFDLDRHGEKLFF. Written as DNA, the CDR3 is TGTGCCAGCAGCTTCGACCTAGACCGACATGGTGAAAAACTGTTTTTT.

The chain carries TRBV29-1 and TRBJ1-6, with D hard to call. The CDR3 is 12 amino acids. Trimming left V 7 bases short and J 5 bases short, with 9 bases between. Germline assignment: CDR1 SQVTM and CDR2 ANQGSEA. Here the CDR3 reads CSARTDNSPLHF. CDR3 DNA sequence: TGCAGCGCCCGGACCGATAATTCACCCCTCCACTTT. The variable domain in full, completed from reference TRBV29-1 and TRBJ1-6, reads SAVISQKPSRDICQRGTSLTIQCQVDSQVTMMFWYRQQPGQSLTLIATANQGSEATYESGFVIDKFPISRPNLTFSTLTVSNMSPEDSSIYLCSARTDNSPLHFGNGTRLTVT.

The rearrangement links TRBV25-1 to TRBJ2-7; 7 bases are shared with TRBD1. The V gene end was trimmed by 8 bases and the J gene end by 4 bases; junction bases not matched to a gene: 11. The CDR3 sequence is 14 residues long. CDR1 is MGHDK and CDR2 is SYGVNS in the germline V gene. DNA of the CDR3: TGTGCCAGCGGTCCGACAGGGAGAGGGTACGAGCAGTACTTC. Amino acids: CASGPTGRGYEQYF.

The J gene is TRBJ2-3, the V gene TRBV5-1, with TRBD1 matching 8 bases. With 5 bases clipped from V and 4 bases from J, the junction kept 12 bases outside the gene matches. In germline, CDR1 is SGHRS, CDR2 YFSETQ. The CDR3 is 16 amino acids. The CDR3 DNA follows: TGCGCCAGCAGGTCGCGCGGGACAGGCACCTCAGATACGCAGTATTTT. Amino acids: CASRSRGTGTSDTQYF.

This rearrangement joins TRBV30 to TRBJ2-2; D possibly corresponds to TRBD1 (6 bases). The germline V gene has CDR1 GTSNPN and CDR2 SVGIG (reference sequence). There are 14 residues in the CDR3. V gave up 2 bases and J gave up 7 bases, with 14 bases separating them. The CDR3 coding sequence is TGTGCCTGGAGTCGGGACACCAAAAGCGGGGAGCTGTTTTTT. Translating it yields CAWSRDTKSGELFF.

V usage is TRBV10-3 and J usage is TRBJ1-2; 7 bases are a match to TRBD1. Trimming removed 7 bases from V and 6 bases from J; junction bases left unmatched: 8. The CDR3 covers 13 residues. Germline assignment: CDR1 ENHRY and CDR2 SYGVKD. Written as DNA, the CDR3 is TGTGCCATCACTATTCGACAGGGCAATGGCTACACCTTC. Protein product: CAITIRQGNGYTF.

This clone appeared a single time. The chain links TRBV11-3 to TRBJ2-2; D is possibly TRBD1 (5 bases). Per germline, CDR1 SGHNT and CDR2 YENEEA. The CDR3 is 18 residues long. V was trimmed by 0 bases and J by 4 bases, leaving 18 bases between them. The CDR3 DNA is TGTGCCAGCAGCTTAGATCTTTCCCCGGCAGGGTTCACCGGGGAGCTGTTTTTT. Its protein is CASSLDLSPAGFTGELFF.

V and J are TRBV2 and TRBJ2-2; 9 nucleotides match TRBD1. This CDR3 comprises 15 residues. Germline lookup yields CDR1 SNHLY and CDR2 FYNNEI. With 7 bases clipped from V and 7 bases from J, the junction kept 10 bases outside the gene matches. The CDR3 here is CASNVGQGRGGELFF. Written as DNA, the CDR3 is TGTGCCAGCAATGTGGGACAGGGTCGAGGCGGGGAGCTGTTTTTT.

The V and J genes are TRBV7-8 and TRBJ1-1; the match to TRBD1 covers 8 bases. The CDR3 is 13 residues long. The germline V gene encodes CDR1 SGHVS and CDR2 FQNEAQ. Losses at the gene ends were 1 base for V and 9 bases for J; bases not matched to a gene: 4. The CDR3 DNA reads TGTGCCAGCAGCTTAGAAACAGGGGGAAAAGCTTTCTTT. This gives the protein CASSLETGGKAFF.

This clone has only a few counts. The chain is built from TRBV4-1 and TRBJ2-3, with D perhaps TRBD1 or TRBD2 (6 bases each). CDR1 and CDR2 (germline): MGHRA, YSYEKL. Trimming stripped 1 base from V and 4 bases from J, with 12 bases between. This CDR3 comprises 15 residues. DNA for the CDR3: TGCGCCAGCAGCCAAGCTCAGGGGAGGTCAGATACGCAGTATTTT. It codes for CASSQAQGRSDTQYF.

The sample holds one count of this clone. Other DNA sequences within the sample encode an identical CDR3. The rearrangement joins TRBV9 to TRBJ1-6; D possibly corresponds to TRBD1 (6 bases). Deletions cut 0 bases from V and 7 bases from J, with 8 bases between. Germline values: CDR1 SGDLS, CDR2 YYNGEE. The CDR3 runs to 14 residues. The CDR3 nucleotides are TGTGCCAGCAGCGTAGGGGGGCCAAATTCACCCCTCCACTTT. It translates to CASSVGGPNSPLHF.

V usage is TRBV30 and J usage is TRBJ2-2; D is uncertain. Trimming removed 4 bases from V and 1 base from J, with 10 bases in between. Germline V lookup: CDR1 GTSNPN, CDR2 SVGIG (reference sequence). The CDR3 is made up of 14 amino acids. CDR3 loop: CAWTWGLNTGELFF. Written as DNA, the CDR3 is TGTGCCTGGACATGGGGTTTGAACACCGGGGAGCTGTTTTTT.

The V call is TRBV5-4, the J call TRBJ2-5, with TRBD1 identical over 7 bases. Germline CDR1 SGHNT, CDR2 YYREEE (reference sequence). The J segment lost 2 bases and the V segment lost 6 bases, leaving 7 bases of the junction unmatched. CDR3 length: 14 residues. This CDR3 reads CASTVRGYQETQYF. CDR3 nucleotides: TGTGCCAGCACGGTCAGGGGGTATCAAGAGACCCAGTACTTC.

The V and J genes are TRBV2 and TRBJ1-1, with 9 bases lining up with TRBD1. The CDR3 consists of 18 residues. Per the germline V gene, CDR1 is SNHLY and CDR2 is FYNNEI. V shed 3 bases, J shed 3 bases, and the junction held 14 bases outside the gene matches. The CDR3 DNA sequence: TGTGCCAGCAGTGAGTCCCGGGACAGGGCGGAGGAGGACACTGAAGCTTTCTTT. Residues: CASSESRDRAEEDTEAFF.

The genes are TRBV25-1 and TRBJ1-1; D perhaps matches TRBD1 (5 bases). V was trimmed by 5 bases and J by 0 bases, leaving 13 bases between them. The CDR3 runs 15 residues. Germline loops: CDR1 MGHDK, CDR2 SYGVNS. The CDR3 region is CASSHHGGVNTEAFF. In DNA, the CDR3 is TGTGCCAGCAGTCACCATGGAGGGGTGAACACTGAAGCTTTCTTT.

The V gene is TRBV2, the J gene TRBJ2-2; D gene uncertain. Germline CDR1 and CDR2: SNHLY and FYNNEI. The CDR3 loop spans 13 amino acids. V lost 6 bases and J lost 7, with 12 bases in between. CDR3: CASSEIGRGELFF. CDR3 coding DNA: TGTGCCAGCAGCGAAATCGGTCGCGGGGAGCTGTTTTTT.

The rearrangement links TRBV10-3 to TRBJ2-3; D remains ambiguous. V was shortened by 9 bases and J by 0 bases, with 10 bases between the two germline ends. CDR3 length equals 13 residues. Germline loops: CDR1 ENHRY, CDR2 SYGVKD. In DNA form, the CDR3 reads TGTGCCATTCAAGGAGCTAGCACAGATACGCAGTATTTT. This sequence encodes CAIQGASTDTQYF.

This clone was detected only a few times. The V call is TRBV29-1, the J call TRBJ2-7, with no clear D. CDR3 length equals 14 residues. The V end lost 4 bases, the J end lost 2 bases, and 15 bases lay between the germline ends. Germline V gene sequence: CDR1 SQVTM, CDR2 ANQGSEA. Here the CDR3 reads CSVAPRVAPYEQYF. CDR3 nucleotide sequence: TGCAGCGTTGCTCCCCGGGTGGCACCCTACGAGCAGTACTTC.

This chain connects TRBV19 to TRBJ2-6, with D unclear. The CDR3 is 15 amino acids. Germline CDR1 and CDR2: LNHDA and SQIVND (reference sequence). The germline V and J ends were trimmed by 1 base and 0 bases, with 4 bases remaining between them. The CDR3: CASSIGASGANVLTF. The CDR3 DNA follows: TGTGCCAGTAGTATAGGAGCCTCTGGGGCCAACGTCCTGACTTTC.

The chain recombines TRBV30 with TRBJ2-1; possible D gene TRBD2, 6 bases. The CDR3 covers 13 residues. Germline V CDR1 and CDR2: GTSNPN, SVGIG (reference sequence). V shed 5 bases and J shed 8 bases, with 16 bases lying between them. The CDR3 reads CAWGGTTDDEQFF. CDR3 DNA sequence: TGTGCCTGGGGAGGGACGACAGACGATGAGCAGTTCTTC.